This T cell receptor (beta chain) was captured by sequencing in a study of cytomegalovirus exposure and HLA in healthy donors. Across the whole study: The same platform as the approximately 700 first-cohort repertoires was used for the roughly 130 validation repertoires, a later analysis reported. Study-wide results and limits: Cytomegalovirus association was assigned to approximately 160 TCR beta chains. Researchers reported that a few CMV-associated chains were confirmed in vitro as CMV antigen-specific.

Sequenced by immunoSEQ multiplex PCR; TCRdb stores in-frame clones only, minus some. Of approximately 170,000 clones listed, about 90% were seen once; the top ten hold 3%. This clone showed up just a few times. Antigen unknown. The source is a woman between 18 and 30 years old in good health and CMV-seropositive. The sequencing sample was made of PBMCs.

CDR3 loop: CASTGQGVSYEQYF. The CDR3 DNA is TGTGCCAGCACAGGACAGGGGGTGAGCTACGAGCAGTACTTC. The rearrangement joins TRBV2 to TRBJ2-7, with 10 bases fitting TRBD1. The CDR3 loop spans 14 amino acids. Trimming cost V 7 bases and J 3 bases; bases outside gene matches: 6. Germline CDR1 SNHLY, CDR2 FYNNEI. Full variable domain (outside the CDR3, taken from reference TRBV2 and TRBJ2-7): EPEVTQTPSHQVTQMGQEVILRCVPISNHLYFYWYRQILGQKVEFLVSFYNNEISEKSEIFDDQFSVERPDGSNFTLKIRSTKLEDSAMYFCASTGQGVSYEQYFGPGTRLTVT.